Presented here are 21 T cell receptor beta chains from one specimen sequenced in a study of CD8 T cells in Susac syndrome. Reverse transcription of roughly 0.5 to 1 ug RNA used random hexamers. In TCRdb, the immunoSEQ multiplex PCR reads were re-called with MiXCR into one record per CDR3 protein. The sample has a few hundred thousand distinct CDR3 sequences; about 85% are singletons. The source material was CD8+ T cells from PBMCs. The receptors originated from a human donor with multiple sclerosis.

This chain joins TRBV27 and TRBJ2-2; tentative D call: TRBD1 (5 bases). Germline CDR1 MNHEY, CDR2 SMNVEV (reference sequence). Trimming cost V 7 bases and J 4 bases, with 13 bases left between them. The CDR3 spans 14 residues. CDR3: CASMGGRGTGELFF. DNA for the CDR3: TGTGCCAGCATGGGCGGAAGGGGCACCGGGGAGCTGTTTTTT.

Turning to this clonotype: Sequence at one end of the junction differs from germline and may be a read error. The CDR3 DNA reads as TGTGCTAGCAGCTCGAGGGTAGCCTCCTACAATGAGCAGTTCTTC. This sequence encodes CASSSRVASYNEQFF. V and J are TRBV7-7 and TRBJ2-1; perhaps TRBD2 as D (5 bases). In germline, CDR1 is SSHAT, CDR2 FNYEAQ (reference sequence). CDR3 size: 15 residues.

V usage is TRBV30 and J usage is TRBJ2-5; D gene uncertain. The CDR3 has 16 amino acids. V was clipped by 1 base and J by 2 bases, with 17 bases between them. Germline V CDR1 and CDR2: GTSNPN, SVGIG (reference sequence). This chain's CDR3 is CAWSDGSTKIQETQYF. The CDR3 nucleotides are TGTGCCTGGAGTGATGGATCGACAAAAATACAAGAGACCCAGTACTTC.

The chain couples TRBV27 to TRBJ1-5; D remains unclear. V was shortened by 0 bases and J by 0 bases, with 12 bases between the two germline ends. The CDR3 loop spans 17 amino acids. Germline values: CDR1 MNHEY, CDR2 SMNVEV (reference sequence). In DNA, the CDR3 is TGTGCCAGCAGTTTATCTGGCATAACCTATAGCAATCAGCCCCAGCATTTT. It yields the protein CASSLSGITYSNQPQHF.

The chain couples TRBV10-1 to TRBJ2-7; perhaps TRBD2 as D (6 bases). The CDR3 is 15 residues long. CDR1 WNHNN and CDR2 SYGVQD come from the germline V gene (reference sequence). Trimming took 2 bases from V and 2 from J, leaving 13 bases between them. This CDR3 reads CASSEILGGTYEQYF. DNA for the CDR3: TGCGCCAGCAGTGAGATCTTGGGAGGAACCTACGAGCAGTACTTC.

The J gene is TRBJ2-3, the V gene TRBV6-5; D could derive from TRBD1 or TRBD2 (5 bases each). V gave up 4 bases and J gave up 2 bases, with 10 bases separating them. The CDR3 consists of 14 residues. CDR1 and CDR2 (germline): MNHEY, SVGAGI. In DNA, the CDR3 is TGTGCCAGCAGTTCGGGACGGAACACAGATACGCAGTATTTT. Amino acids: CASSSGRNTDTQYF.

The chain carries TRBV30 and TRBJ2-1; D is possibly TRBD2 (6 bases). Germline V lookup: CDR1 GTSNPN, CDR2 SVGIG (reference sequence). With 1 base removed from V and 6 bases from J, the gap between germline ends came to 16 bases. The CDR3 is 15 amino acids. The CDR3 nucleotides are TGTGCCTGGAGTGAACCCGGGACTCTTTTCAATGAGCAGTTCTTC. It is translated as CAWSEPGTLFNEQFF.

The chain carries TRBV20-1 and TRBJ2-7; tentatively, D is TRBD1 (6 bases). The CDR3 contains 14 residues. The V end lost 1 base, the J end lost 6 bases, and 16 bases lay between the germline ends. Germline CDR1 reads DFQATT; CDR2 reads SNEGSKA (reference sequence). The CDR3 sequence: CSARGRTEVTEQYF. Here the CDR3 DNA reads TGCAGTGCTAGAGGGAGGACAGAAGTAACCGAGCAGTACTTC.

The table lists this clonotype with a count of one. This rearrangement joins TRBV11-2 to TRBJ2-1; no reliable D call. The CDR3 is 15 residues long. Germline V gene data show CDR1 as SGHAT and CDR2 as FQNNGV. The germline V and J ends were trimmed by 4 bases and 2 bases, with 12 bases remaining between them. The CDR3 DNA is TGTGCCAGCAGCTCCCCAGACGAGCCCTACAATGAGCAGTTCTTC. This gives the protein CASSSPDEPYNEQFF.

The chain carries TRBV12-3 or TRBV12-4 and TRBJ2-1; TRBD2 agrees at 14 bases. The V segment lost 5 bases and the J segment 9 bases; nucleotides outside the gene matches: 9. This CDR3 is built from 16 residues. As DNA, the CDR3 is TGTGCCAGCAGTCCGCAGGGACTAGCGGGAGACTCTGAGCAGTTCTTC. Translation: CASSPQGLAGDSEQFF.

Only a few counts were recorded for this clonotype. The chain combines TRBV4-1 with TRBJ1-1; D is undetermined. The CDR3 has 14 amino acids. Germline-derived CDR1 and CDR2 are MGHRA and YSYEKL. V dropped 0 bases and J dropped 0 bases, with 5 bases sitting between them. The CDR3 sequence: CASSQDGLNTEAFF. DNA of the CDR3: TGCGCCAGCAGCCAAGATGGTTTGAACACTGAAGCTTTCTTT.

V and J are TRBV20-1 and TRBJ2-7; D call uncertain. This CDR3 has 14 amino acids. The ends were cut back, 3 bases at V and 1 base at J, with 13 bases in the middle. CDR1 is DFQATT, CDR2 SNEGSKA, per germline (reference sequence). The CDR3 DNA reads TGCAGTGCTAGTTGGTTAGGGTCGTCCTACGAGCAGTACTTC. It codes for CSASWLGSSYEQYF.

This clonotype was counted only a few times. One end of the junction does not line up with germline, which may come from a read error. This chain links TRBV6-5 with TRBJ2-7; 7 bases are a match to TRBD1. Germline CDR1 is MNHEY and CDR2 is SVGAGI. This CDR3 spans 15 amino acids. Here the CDR3 reads CASSHSGTASYEQYF. In DNA, the CDR3 is TGTGCCAGCAGTCACTCCGGGACAGCATCCTACGAGCAGTACTTC.

The chain joins TRBV28 to TRBJ2-3; D assignment may be TRBD1 or TRBD2 (5 bases each). Germline V lookup: CDR1 MDHEN, CDR2 SYDVKM. CDR3 length equals 14 residues. V was shortened by 7 bases and J by 2 bases, with 13 bases between the two germline ends. The CDR3 DNA reads TGTGCCAGCATTCCGGGACCATACACAGATACGCAGTATTTT. Its translation: CASIPGPYTDTQYF. The full variable domain, completed using reference TRBV28 and TRBJ2-3, is DVKVTQSSRYLVKRTGEKVFLECVQDMDHENMFWYRQDPGLGLRLIYFSYDVKMKEKGDIPEGYSVSREKKERFSLILESASTNQTSMYLCASIPGPYTDTQYFGPGTRLTVL.

This chain joins TRBV7-4 and TRBJ1-5; D is undetermined. The CDR3 extends over 18 amino acids. With 2 bases removed from V and 2 bases from J, the gap between germline ends came to 19 bases. Germline lookup yields CDR1 SGHVT and CDR2 SQSDAQ. CDR3 protein: CASSLRAPPRWGNQPQHF. CDR3 DNA: TGTGCCAGCAGCTTACGGGCCCCACCCCGGTGGGGCAATCAGCCCCAGCATTTT.

As to this clonotype: At one end the junction does not follow the germline gene, possibly because of a read error. This chain connects TRBV2 to TRBJ1-2, with D perhaps TRBD1 (6 bases). Germline V gene lookup returns CDR1 SNHLY and CDR2 FYNNEI. CDR3 length equals 14 residues. In DNA form, the CDR3 reads TGCGCCAGCAGTGAAGGGACATGGGTAAGGGGCTACACCTTC. It codes for CASSEGTWVRGYTF.

The rearrangement joins TRBV7-2 to TRBJ2-7; 9 nucleotides line up with TRBD1. Germline V CDR1 and CDR2: SGHTA, FQGNSA. V lost 11 bases, J lost 2 bases, and 7 bases stayed unmatched. The CDR3 length is 13 residues. The CDR3 DNA follows: TGTGCCCAGTCCGGGACAGGGCCCTACGAGCAGTACTTC. This sequence encodes CAQSGTGPYEQYF. Using reference TRBV7-2 and TRBJ2-7 for the parts outside the CDR3, the full variable domain is GAGVSQSPSNKVTEKGKDVELRCDPISGHTALYWYRQSLGQGLEFLIYFQGNSAPDKSGLPSDRFSAERTGGSVSTLTIQRTQQEDSAVYLCAQSGTGPYEQYFGPGTRLTVT.

The V gene is TRBV6-5, the J gene TRBJ2-1, with 11 nucleotides matching TRBD2. The CDR3 consists of 15 residues. Looked up from germline, CDR1 is MNHEY and CDR2 is SVGAGI. V shed 7 bases, J shed 3 bases, and the junction held 5 bases outside the gene matches. The CDR3 nucleotides read TGTGCCAGCAATGGACTAGCGGGCGGCTACAATGAGCAGTTCTTC. It yields the protein CASNGLAGGYNEQFF.

The chain joins TRBV6-1 to TRBJ1-5; D ambiguous. The CDR3 sequence is 15 residues long. Germline CDR1 is MNHNS and CDR2 is SASEGT. V lost 8 bases to trimming and J lost 0 bases, with 14 bases between them. CDR3 nucleotides: TGTGCCAGCGAACCGGGCGAATATAGCAATCAGCCCCAGCATTTT. As protein: CASEPGEYSNQPQHF.

J is TRBJ2-3 and V is TRBV19; 10 bases align to TRBD1. With 0 bases clipped from V and 1 base from J, the junction kept 4 bases outside the gene matches. This CDR3 contains 17 residues. The germline CDR1 and CDR2 sequences are LNHDA and SQIVND (reference sequence). DNA for the CDR3: TGTGCCAGTAGTATAGATGGGACAGGGGTGCGCACAGATACGCAGTATTTT. As protein: CASSIDGTGVRTDTQYF.

The chain carries TRBV4-1 and TRBJ2-3; D is possibly TRBD1 (5 bases). CDR1 is MGHRA and CDR2 is YSYEKL in the germline V gene. V was pared by 7 bases and J by 1 base, with 15 bases between. This CDR3 is built from 15 residues. The CDR3 sequence: CASNLVRGGTDTQYF. In DNA, the CDR3 is TGCGCCAGCAACCTTGTTAGGGGTGGCACAGATACGCAGTATTTT.